The 9 T cell receptor beta chains listed next were all sequenced from one sample in a study of T cell repertoires in cytomegalovirus infection. In TCRdb, the reads were re-called with MiXCR into one record per CDR3 protein. The table shows almost 500,000 distinct CDR3 sequences, with about 11% occurring only once. Sequenced material: PBMCs. The receptor source for this set is a human donor in good health (CMV status not recorded). Some clones in this sample may be carry-over from other donors' samples.

The chain joins TRBV7-3 to TRBJ2-3; the D gene is possibly TRBD2 (6 bases). Trimming took 5 bases from V and 0 from J, leaving 9 bases between them. Germline V CDR1 and CDR2: SGHTA, FQGTGA. The CDR3 length is 14 residues. CDR3 DNA sequence: TGTGCCAGCAGCCCGGGGGACAGCACAGATACGCAGTATTTT. It yields the protein CASSPGDSTDTQYF. Filled out from reference TRBV7-3 and TRBJ2-3, the complete variable domain reads GAGVSQTPSNKVTEKGKYVELRCDPISGHTALYWYRQSLGQGPEFLIYFQGTGAADDSGLPNDRFFAVRPEGSVSTLKIQRTERGDSAVYLCASSPGDSTDTQYFGPGTRLTVL.

This clonotype was picked up many times. The chain uses TRBV28 and TRBJ2-7; D possibly corresponds to TRBD2 (6 bases). The CDR3 spans 13 residues. V was pared by 7 bases and J by 6 bases, with 16 bases between. CDR1 and CDR2 from the germline V gene are MDHEN and SYDVKM. The CDR3 loop reads CASTRLVPSEQYF. The CDR3 nucleotides are TGTGCCAGCACGCGACTAGTACCTAGCGAGCAGTACTTC.

This clonotype occurred many times. V gene TRBV12-3 or TRBV12-4 combines with J gene TRBJ2-3; TRBD2 matches at 7 bases. The J segment lost 2 bases and the V segment lost 2 bases, leaving 7 bases of the junction unmatched. This CDR3 comprises 16 residues. The CDR3 coding sequence is TGTGCCAGCAGTTTAAGAGGCGGGGGACTCACAGATACGCAGTATTTT. The encoded protein is CASSLRGGGLTDTQYF.

The gene calls are TRBV5-1 and TRBJ1-2; maybe TRBD1 (6 bases). V lost 5 bases to trimming and J lost 0 bases, with 14 bases between them. The CDR3 is made up of 15 amino acids. CDR1 and CDR2 from the germline V gene are SGHRS and YFSETQ. CDR3 loop: CASRSPDRANYGYTF. Written as DNA, the CDR3 is TGCGCCAGCAGATCCCCGGACAGAGCTAACTATGGCTACACCTTC.

This clonotype was observed many times. The genes are TRBV5-5 and TRBJ2-3; TRBD2 agrees at 10 bases. The ends lost 4 bases at V and 6 bases at J; junction bases unmatched: 8. Germline V lookup: CDR1 SGHKS, CDR2 YYEKEE (reference sequence). The CDR3 length is 15 residues. The CDR3, as DNA: TGTGCCAGCAGCCGCGGAGCGGGGGGGCCGGATACGCAGTATTTT. Protein sequence: CASSRGAGGPDTQYF.

As concerns this clonotype: Being one base from a much bigger clone, this may be a read error. This chain joins TRBV2 and TRBJ1-4; TRBD1 is a possible D gene (6 bases). Germline V gene data show CDR1 as SNHLY and CDR2 as FYNNEI. This CDR3 has 13 amino acids. The CDR3 coding sequence is TGTGTCAGCTGGGGGCAGGGCGGTGAAAAACTGTTTTTT. Its protein product is CVSWGQGGEKLFF. Supplemented by reference TRBV2 and TRBJ1-4, the full variable domain reads EPEVTQTPSHQVTQMGQEVILRCVPISNHLYFYWYRQILGQKVEFLVSFYNNEISEKSEIFDDQFSVERPDGSNFTLKIRSTKLEDSAMYFCVSWGQGGEKLFFGSGTQLSVL.

This chain joins TRBV5-8 and TRBJ2-1; 9 bases line up with TRBD2. V trimming: 1 base; J trimming: 2 bases; junction bases outside the gene matches: 10. There are 18 residues in the CDR3. Germline V gene sequence: CDR1 SGHTS, CDR2 YDEGEE. CDR3 sequence: CASSLIAGGLRPYNEQFF. The CDR3 DNA is TGTGCCAGCAGCTTGATTGCGGGGGGGCTTCGACCCTACAATGAGCAGTTCTTC.

This clonotype was counted many times. The genes are TRBV2 and TRBJ2-3; D unresolved. The ends were cut back, 6 bases at V and 1 base at J, with 14 bases in the middle. In germline, CDR1 is SNHLY, CDR2 FYNNEI. The CDR3 contains 15 residues. The CDR3 sequence: CASSERAVGTDTQYF. In nucleotides, the CDR3 is TGTGCCAGCAGCGAAAGGGCCGTGGGCACAGATACGCAGTATTTT.

This clonotype was observed many times. J is TRBJ2-4 and V is TRBV7-2; weak D call: TRBD2 (5 bases). Germline CDR1 SGHTA, CDR2 FQGNSA. This CDR3 is 11 amino acids long. Between the trimmed V and J ends, which lost 3 bases and 13 bases, there was a span of 10 bases. The CDR3 DNA reads as TGTGCCAGCAGCTTCACCGGGATACAGTACTTC. The encoded protein is CASSFTGIQYF.